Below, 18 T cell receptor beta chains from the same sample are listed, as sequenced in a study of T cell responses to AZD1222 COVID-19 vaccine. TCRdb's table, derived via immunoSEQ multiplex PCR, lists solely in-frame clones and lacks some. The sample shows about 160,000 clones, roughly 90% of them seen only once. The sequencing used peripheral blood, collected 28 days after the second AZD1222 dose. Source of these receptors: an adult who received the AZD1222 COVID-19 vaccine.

The CDR3 DNA follows: TGTGCCAGCAGCCACGGTCTTGACATTCAGTACTTC. Residues: CASSHGLDIQYF. V usage is TRBV3-1 (or the pseudogene TRBV3-2) and J usage is TRBJ2-4, with D unresolved. The CDR3 spans 12 residues. Between the trimmed V and J ends, which lost 3 bases and 8 bases, there was a span of 8 bases. The germline gives CDR1 LGHDT, CDR2 YNNKEL (reference sequence).

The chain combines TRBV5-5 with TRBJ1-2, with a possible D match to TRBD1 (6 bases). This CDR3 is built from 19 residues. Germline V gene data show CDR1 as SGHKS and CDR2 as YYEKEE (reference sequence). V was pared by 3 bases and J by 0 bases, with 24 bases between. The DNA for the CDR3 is TGTGCCAGCAGCTCTCGGACAGTTCCCGCGACCGAAGCTAACTATGGCTACACCTTC. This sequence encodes CASSSRTVPATEANYGYTF.

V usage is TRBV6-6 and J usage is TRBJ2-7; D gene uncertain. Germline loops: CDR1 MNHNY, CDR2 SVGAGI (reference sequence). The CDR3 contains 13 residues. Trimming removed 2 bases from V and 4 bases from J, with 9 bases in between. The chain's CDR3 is CASSYLDHYEQYF. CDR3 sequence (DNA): TGTGCCAGCAGTTACCTGGACCATTACGAGCAGTACTTC.

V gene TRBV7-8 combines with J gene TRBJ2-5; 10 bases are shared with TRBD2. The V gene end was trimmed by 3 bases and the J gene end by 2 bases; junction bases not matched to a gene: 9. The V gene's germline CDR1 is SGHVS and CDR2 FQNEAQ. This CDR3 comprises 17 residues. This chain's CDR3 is CASSLQPGLALQETQYF. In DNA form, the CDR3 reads TGTGCCAGCAGCTTGCAACCGGGACTAGCGTTACAAGAGACCCAGTACTTC.

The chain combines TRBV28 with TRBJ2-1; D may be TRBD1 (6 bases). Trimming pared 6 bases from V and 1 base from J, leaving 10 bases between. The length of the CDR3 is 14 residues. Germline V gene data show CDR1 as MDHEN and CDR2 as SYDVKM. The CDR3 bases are TGTGCCAGCAGCCGACAGGTTTCCTACAATGAGCAGTTCTTC. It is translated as CASSRQVSYNEQFF.

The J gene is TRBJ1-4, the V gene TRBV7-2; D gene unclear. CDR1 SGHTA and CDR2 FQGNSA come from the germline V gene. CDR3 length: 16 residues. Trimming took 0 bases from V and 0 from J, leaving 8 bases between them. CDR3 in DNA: TGTGCCAGCAGCTTAGCGGACGGCGCAACTAATGAAAAACTGTTTTTT. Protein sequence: CASSLADGATNEKLFF.

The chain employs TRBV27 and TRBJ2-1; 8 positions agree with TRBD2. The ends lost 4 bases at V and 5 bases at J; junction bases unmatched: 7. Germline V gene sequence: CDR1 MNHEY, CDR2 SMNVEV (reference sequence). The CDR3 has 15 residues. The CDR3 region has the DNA TGTGCCAGCAGTTCCATTAACGGGAGGGACAATGAGCAGTTCTTC. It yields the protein CASSSINGRDNEQFF.

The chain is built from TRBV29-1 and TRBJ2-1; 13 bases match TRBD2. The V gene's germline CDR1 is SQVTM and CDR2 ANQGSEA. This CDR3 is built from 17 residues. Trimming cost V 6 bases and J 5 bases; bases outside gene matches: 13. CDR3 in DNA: TGCAGCGTCGCGGGACTAGCGGGACCTACGGGAAACAATGAGCAGTTCTTC. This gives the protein CSVAGLAGPTGNNEQFF.

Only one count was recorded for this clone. This CDR3 is CASSLGGLAVAKNIQYF. The CDR3 DNA is TGTGCCAGCAGCTTGGGGGGTCTAGCGGTAGCCAAAAACATTCAGTACTTC. The gene calls are TRBV7-2 and TRBJ2-4; 7 bases are shared with TRBD2. The trim removed 3 bases at V and 0 bases at J, leaving 8 bases unmatched. This CDR3 has 17 amino acids. CDR1 SGHTA and CDR2 FQGNSA come from the germline V gene.

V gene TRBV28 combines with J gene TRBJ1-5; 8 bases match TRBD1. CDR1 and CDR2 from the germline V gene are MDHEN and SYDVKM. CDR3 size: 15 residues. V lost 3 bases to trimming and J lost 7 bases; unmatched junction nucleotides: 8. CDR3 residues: CASSFADREDQPQHF. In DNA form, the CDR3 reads TGTGCCAGCAGTTTTGCGGACAGGGAAGACCAGCCCCAGCATTTT.

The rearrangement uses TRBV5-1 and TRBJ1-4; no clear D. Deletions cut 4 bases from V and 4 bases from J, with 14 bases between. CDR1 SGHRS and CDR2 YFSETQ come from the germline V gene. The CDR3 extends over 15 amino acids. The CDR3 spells CASSPLAGDNEKLFF. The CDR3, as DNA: TGCGCCAGCAGCCCTCTCGCCGGGGATAATGAAAAACTGTTTTTT.

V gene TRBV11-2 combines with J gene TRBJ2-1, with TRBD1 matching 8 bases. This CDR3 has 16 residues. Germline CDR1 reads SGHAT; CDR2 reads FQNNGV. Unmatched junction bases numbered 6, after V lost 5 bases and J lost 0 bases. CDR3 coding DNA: TGTGCCAGCAGCGCGCAAGGACAGGGCTCCTACAATGAGCAGTTCTTC. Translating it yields CASSAQGQGSYNEQFF. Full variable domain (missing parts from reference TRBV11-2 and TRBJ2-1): EAGVAQSPRYKIIEKRQSVAFWCNPISGHATLYWYQQILGQGPKLLIQFQNNGVVDDSQLPKDRFSAERLKGVDSTLKIQPAKLEDSAVYLCASSAQGQGSYNEQFFGPGTRLTVL.

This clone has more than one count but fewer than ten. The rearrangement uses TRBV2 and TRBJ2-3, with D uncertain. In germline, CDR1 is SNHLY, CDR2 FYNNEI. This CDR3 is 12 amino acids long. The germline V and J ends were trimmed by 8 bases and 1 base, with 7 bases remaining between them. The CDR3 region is CASVLGTDTQYF. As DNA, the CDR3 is TGTGCCAGCGTTCTCGGCACAGATACGCAGTATTTT. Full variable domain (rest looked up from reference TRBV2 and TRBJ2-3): EPEVTQTPSHQVTQMGQEVILRCVPISNHLYFYWYRQILGQKVEFLVSFYNNEISEKSEIFDDQFSVERPDGSNFTLKIRSTKLEDSAMYFCASVLGTDTQYFGPGTRLTVL.

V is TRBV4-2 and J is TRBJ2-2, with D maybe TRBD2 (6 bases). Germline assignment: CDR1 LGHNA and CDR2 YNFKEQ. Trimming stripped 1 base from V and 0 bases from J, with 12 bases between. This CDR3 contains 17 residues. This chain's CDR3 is CASSQGVGEANTGELFF. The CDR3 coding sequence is TGTGCCAGCAGCCAAGGGGTCGGGGAGGCGAACACCGGGGAGCTGTTTTTT.

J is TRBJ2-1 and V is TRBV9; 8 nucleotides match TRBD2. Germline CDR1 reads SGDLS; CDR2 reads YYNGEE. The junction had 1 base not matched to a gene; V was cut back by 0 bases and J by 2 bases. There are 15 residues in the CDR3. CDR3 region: CASSVGREAYNEQFF. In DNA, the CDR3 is TGTGCCAGCAGCGTAGGGCGGGAGGCCTACAATGAGCAGTTCTTC.

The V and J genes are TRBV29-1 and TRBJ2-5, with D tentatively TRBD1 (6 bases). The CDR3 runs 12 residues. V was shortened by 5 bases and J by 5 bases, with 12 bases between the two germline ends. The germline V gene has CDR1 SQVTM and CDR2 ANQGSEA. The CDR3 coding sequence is TGCAGCGTTTACAGGGTTAAGGAGACCCAGTACTTC. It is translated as CSVYRVKETQYF.

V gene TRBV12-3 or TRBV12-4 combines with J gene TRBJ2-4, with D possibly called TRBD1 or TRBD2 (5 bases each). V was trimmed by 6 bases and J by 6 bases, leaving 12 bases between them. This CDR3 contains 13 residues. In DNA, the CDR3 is TGTGCCAGCAGCCCGCCAGGGACAAACATTCAGTACTTC. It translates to CASSPPGTNIQYF.

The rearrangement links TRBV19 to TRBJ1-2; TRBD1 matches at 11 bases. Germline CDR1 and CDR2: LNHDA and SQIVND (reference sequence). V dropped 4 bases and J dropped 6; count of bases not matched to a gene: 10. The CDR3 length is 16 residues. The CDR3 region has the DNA TGTGCCAGTAGTACGCAAACCGGGACAGGGGGTAATGGCTACACCTTC. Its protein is CASSTQTGTGGNGYTF.